This T cell receptor beta chain was profiled in a study of T cell repertoires in cytomegalovirus infection. There are 14 residues in the CDR3. V gave up 4 bases and J gave up 0 bases, with 9 bases separating them. Germline CDR1 SGHDT, CDR2 YYEEEE. TCRdb redid the calling of the reads with MiXCR, one entry per CDR3 protein. The sample yields hundreds of thousands of distinct CDR3 sequences, roughly a tenth seen once. The sequenced material came from PBMCs. The chain uses TRBV5-6 and TRBJ2-3; a weak D match, TRBD2 (5 bases). This receptor was taken from a human donor in good health (CMV status not recorded). Some clones in this sample may be carry-over from other donors' samples. CDR3 sequence: CASSPDLSTDTQYF. CDR3 coding DNA: TGTGCCAGCAGCCCGGACTTGAGCACAGATACGCAGTATTTT.